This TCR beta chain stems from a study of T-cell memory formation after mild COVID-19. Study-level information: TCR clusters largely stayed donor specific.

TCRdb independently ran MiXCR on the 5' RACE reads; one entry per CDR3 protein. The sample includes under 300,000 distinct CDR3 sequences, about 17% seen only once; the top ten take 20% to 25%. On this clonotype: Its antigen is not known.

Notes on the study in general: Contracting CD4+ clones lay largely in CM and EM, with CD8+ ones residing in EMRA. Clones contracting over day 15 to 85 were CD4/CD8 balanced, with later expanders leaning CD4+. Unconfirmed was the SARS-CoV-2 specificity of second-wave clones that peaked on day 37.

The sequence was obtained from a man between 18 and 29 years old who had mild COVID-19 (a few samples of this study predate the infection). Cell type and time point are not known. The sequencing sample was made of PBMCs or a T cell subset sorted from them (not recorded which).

The CDR3 nucleotides are TGTGCCAGCAGCCCGACTAAGCGGGGGCTCACAGATACGCAGTATTTT. As protein: CASSPTKRGLTDTQYF. The chain uses TRBV5-4 and TRBJ2-3, with 8 nucleotides matching TRBD2. The ends lost 4 bases at V and 2 bases at J; junction bases unmatched: 9. Germline lookup yields CDR1 SGHNT and CDR2 YYREEE (reference sequence). CDR3 length: 16 amino acids.